This T cell receptor (beta chain) was captured by sequencing in a study of control samples from healthy donors and cancer patients. Clones were sequenced by immunoSEQ multiplex PCR, and TCRdb holds only the in-frame ones, with some missing. This table has 65,000 to 85,000 clones, approximately 87% appearing once. CDR3 length: 13 residues. The germline V gene encodes CDR1 ENHRY and CDR2 SYGVKD. Trimming shortened V by 7 bases and J by 8 bases, and 12 bases separated the two germline ends. V is TRBV10-3 and J is TRBJ1-6; D not resolved. The sequence derives from a woman aged 45-65 years with head and neck cancer. The material sequenced was PBMCs. CDR3 residues: CAIKLQPDSPLHF. CDR3 sequence (DNA): TGTGCCATCAAATTACAGCCAGATTCACCCCTCCACTTT.